The 13 T cell receptor beta chains reported below all come from one sample, sequenced in a study of CD8+ T cells in alopecia areata. RNA was isolated and reverse transcribed to cDNA, the sequencing template. Data came from immunoSEQ multiplex PCR; TCRdb stores just in-frame clones and leaves some out. There are 150,000 to 250,000 clones in the sample; about 60% occur only once, and 3% to 3.5% lies in the top ten. Treatment indicated: oral pan-JAK inhibitor, 5-10 mg twice daily. This specimen was CD4+ T cells sorted from blood, taken at week 4, from a patient treated with tofacitinib. These TCRs come from a human donor with alopecia areata.

This chain joins TRBV10-3 and TRBJ2-7, with D perhaps matching TRBD1 (6 bases). The length of the CDR3 is 15 residues. V dropped 2 bases and J dropped 1 base, with 12 bases sitting between them. Germline CDR1 ENHRY, CDR2 SYGVKD. The CDR3 region has the DNA TGTGCCATCAGTGAGCCAAGGCAGGGGTCCTACGAGCAGTACTTC. The encoded protein is CAISEPRQGSYEQYF.

This clone was observed a handful of times. This rearrangement joins TRBV29-1 to TRBJ2-5; D remains ambiguous. The CDR3 is made up of 13 amino acids. Trimming stripped 5 bases from V and 1 base from J, with 11 bases between. The V gene's germline CDR1 is SQVTM and CDR2 ANQGSEA. CDR3 sequence reads: CSVIIEAQETQYF. The CDR3, as DNA: TGCAGCGTTATCATCGAGGCCCAAGAGACCCAGTACTTC.

V and J are TRBV7-9 and TRBJ1-2, with 8 bases matching TRBD1. Germline V gene lookup returns CDR1 SEHNR and CDR2 FQNEAQ (reference sequence). CDR3 length: 18 amino acids. J was trimmed by 3 bases and V by 4 bases; bases with no gene match: 16. The CDR3 nucleotides read TGTGCCAGCAGCTCCCTGAGGCCGACAGGGGCCTCCGACTATGGCTACACCTTC. It translates to CASSSLRPTGASDYGYTF.

This rearrangement joins TRBV4-2 to TRBJ2-3; D remains unclear. V dropped 0 bases and J dropped 3 bases, with 7 bases sitting between them. The CDR3 has 14 residues. Germline CDR1 reads LGHNA; CDR2 reads YNFKEQ. The DNA of the CDR3 is TGTGCCAGCAGCCAAGATGTACGTACAGATACGCAGTATTTT. It specifies CASSQDVRTDTQYF.

V is TRBV14 and J is TRBJ2-7, with 14 bases that match TRBD2. The trim removed 1 base at V and 2 bases at J, leaving 7 bases unmatched. The CDR3 runs to 18 residues. CDR1 and CDR2 (germline): SGHDN, FVKESK. The CDR3 loop reads CASSQGLAGGTGTYEQYF. CDR3 nucleotides: TGTGCCAGCAGCCAAGGACTAGCGGGGGGGACGGGCACCTACGAGCAGTACTTC. The complete variable domain, with remaining parts taken from reference TRBV14 and TRBJ2-7, reads EAGVTQFPSHSVIEKGQTVTLRCDPISGHDNLYWYRRVMGKEIKFLLHFVKESKQDESGMPNNRFLAERTGGTYSTLKVQPAELEDSGVYFCASSQGLAGGTGTYEQYFGPGTRLTVT.

This clone was counted only a few times. V usage is TRBV11-2 and J usage is TRBJ2-2, with D perhaps given as TRBD1 or TRBD2 (5 bases each). Looked up from germline, CDR1 is SGHAT and CDR2 is FQNNGV. CDR3 size: 16 residues. V lost 2 bases and J 0 bases, leaving 10 bases between the germline ends. The CDR3 is CASSLRDVSNTGELFF. The CDR3 region has the DNA TGTGCCAGCAGCTTACGGGACGTCTCGAACACCGGGGAGCTGTTTTTT.

The chain is built from TRBV30 and TRBJ1-2, with 10 bases identical to TRBD1. The V segment lost 4 bases and the J segment 2 bases; nucleotides outside the gene matches: 7. Germline V CDR1 and CDR2: GTSNPN, SVGIG (reference sequence). This CDR3 has 15 residues. The DNA of the CDR3 is TGTGCCTGGATGGGACAGGGGCGGGTGAACTATGGCTACACCTTC. Its translation is CAWMGQGRVNYGYTF.

This clone was seen a handful of times. The V and J genes are TRBV5-1 and TRBJ2-7, with 7 bases aligning to TRBD1. The germline CDR1 and CDR2 sequences are SGHRS and YFSETQ. The V gene end was trimmed by 4 bases and the J gene end by 7 bases; junction bases not matched to a gene: 8. This CDR3 is built from 13 residues. CDR3: CASSVGQAGEQYF. The CDR3 nucleotides are TGCGCCAGCAGCGTTGGACAGGCGGGTGAGCAGTACTTC.

The V gene is TRBV4-1, the J gene TRBJ2-1, with D perhaps matching TRBD1 or TRBD2 (6 bases each). The CDR3 has 16 amino acids. Germline values: CDR1 MGHRA, CDR2 YSYEKL. V was shortened by 4 bases and J by 6 bases, with 19 bases between the two germline ends. This CDR3 is CASSLGGGRRRNEQFF. The CDR3 nucleotides are TGCGCCAGCAGCCTCGGAGGGGGGCGCAGGCGCAATGAGCAGTTCTTC.

The chain employs TRBV4-3 and TRBJ2-2, with 10 bases aligning to TRBD2. V shed 3 bases, J shed 3 bases, and the junction held 1 base outside the gene matches. The germline V gene has CDR1 LGHNA and CDR2 YSLEER. This CDR3 is 15 amino acids long. The CDR3 here is CASSHGLADTGELFF. In DNA, the CDR3 is TGCGCCAGCAGCCATGGACTAGCGGACACCGGGGAGCTGTTTTTT.

There are a few counts of this clone. The rearrangement joins TRBV28 to TRBJ1-2; the match to TRBD1 covers 8 bases. Germline CDR1 reads MDHEN; CDR2 reads SYDVKM. V trimming: 8 bases; J trimming: 1 base; junction bases outside the gene matches: 3. The CDR3 sequence is 13 residues long. In DNA, the CDR3 is TGTGCCAGCGACAGGGGTAATAACTATGGCTACACCTTC. Translated: CASDRGNNYGYTF.

In this sample, this clone turned up a few times. This rearrangement joins TRBV2 to TRBJ2-2; D ambiguous. The CDR3 is 15 residues long. Between the trimmed V and J ends, which lost 4 bases and 2 bases, there was a span of 11 bases. Germline V CDR1 and CDR2: SNHLY, FYNNEI. In DNA form, the CDR3 reads TGTGCCAGCAGTGTCGAACAGACTAACACCGGGGAGCTGTTTTTT. Its translation: CASSVEQTNTGELFF.

Only one count was recorded for this clone. This chain connects TRBV4-1 to TRBJ1-6, with D unclear. The CDR3 length is 13 residues. V was pared by 0 bases and J by 10 bases, with 7 bases between. Germline lookup yields CDR1 MGHRA and CDR2 YSYEKL. CDR3 nucleotide sequence: TGCGCCAGCAGCCAAGATGTACGATCACCCCTCCACTTT. This translates into CASSQDVRSPLHF.